The next 8 T cell receptor beta chains were all read from a single sample in a study of blood T cell repertoires in COVID-19. Some clones are missing from TCRdb's copy, which holds only in-frame ones; the method was immunoSEQ multiplex PCR. Of about 250,000 clones listed, about four fifths are singletons. Sequencing input: peripheral blood. The receptors were sampled from an older woman with acute or convalescent COVID-19.

The chain couples TRBV21-1 to TRBJ1-1; TRBD1 was called by the table and not checked on the DNA. TRBV21-1 is classified as a pseudogene. CDR3 length: 16 residues. The CDR3 nucleotides are TGTGCCAGCAGCTCCCCACAGACAGGGAACTACACTGAAGCTTTCTTT. It yields the protein CASSSPQTGNYTEAFF.

The chain combines TRBV20-1 with TRBJ2-1, with a weak D call TRBD2 (5 bases). Germline V gene lookup returns CDR1 DFQATT and CDR2 SNEGSKA (reference sequence). CDR3 length: 11 residues. The ends were cut back, 2 bases at V and 12 bases at J, with 11 bases in the middle. The CDR3 DNA follows: TGCAGTGCTAGAACCGCTAGCAGGCAGTTCTTC. This gives the protein CSARTASRQFF.

The V gene is TRBV6-5, the J gene TRBJ1-6; D is ambiguous. In germline, CDR1 is MNHEY, CDR2 SVGAGI. CDR3 length: 13 residues. V was pared by 5 bases and J by 2 bases, with 4 bases between. The CDR3 sequence is CASSPAYNSPLHF. The CDR3 DNA reads as TGTGCCAGCAGTCCGGCCTATAATTCACCCCTCCACTTT.

The chain is built from TRBV10-1 and TRBJ2-7, with D maybe TRBD2 (6 bases). The V and J ends lost 8 bases and 3 bases respectively, with 17 bases between them. The germline gives CDR1 WNHNN, CDR2 SYGVQD (reference sequence). The CDR3 runs 14 residues. For the CDR3, the DNA is TGCGCCAGCGCCGAGAACGTGGGAGGCTACGAGCAGTACTTC. It is translated as CASAENVGGYEQYF.

The J gene is TRBJ2-7, the V gene TRBV18; 11 nucleotides align to TRBD2. This CDR3 contains 15 residues. The J segment lost 2 bases and the V segment lost 3 bases, leaving 3 bases of the junction unmatched. Per the germline V gene, CDR1 is KGHSH and CDR2 is LQKENI. The CDR3: CASSPFSGGAYEQYF. The CDR3 DNA reads TGTGCCAGCTCACCCTTTAGCGGGGGGGCCTACGAGCAGTACTTC.

V is TRBV4-1 and J is TRBJ1-4, with D unclear. The CDR3 length is 13 residues. Germline V gene lookup returns CDR1 MGHRA and CDR2 YSYEKL. V was cut by 1 base and J by 7 bases, with 7 bases left in between. The chain's CDR3 is CASSQVFSEKLFF. CDR3 in DNA: TGCGCCAGCAGCCAAGTATTCTCTGAAAAACTGTTTTTT.

The chain links TRBV18 to TRBJ1-1, with a weak D call TRBD1 (6 bases). V was cut by 2 bases and J by 4 bases, with 11 bases left in between. CDR1 KGHSH and CDR2 LQKENI come from the germline V gene. This CDR3 spans 14 amino acids. The CDR3 coding sequence is TGTGCCAGCTCACCAACTCAGGGGAGCACTGAAGCTTTCTTT. Translation: CASSPTQGSTEAFF.

This chain links TRBV28 with TRBJ1-5, with D perhaps matching TRBD1 (6 bases). The germline CDR1 and CDR2 sequences are MDHEN and SYDVKM. Deletions cut 5 bases from V and 4 bases from J, with 15 bases between. The CDR3 extends over 15 amino acids. CDR3: CASSQLDRPNQPQHF. In DNA form, the CDR3 reads TGTGCCAGCAGTCAACTCGACAGGCCGAATCAGCCCCAGCATTTT.